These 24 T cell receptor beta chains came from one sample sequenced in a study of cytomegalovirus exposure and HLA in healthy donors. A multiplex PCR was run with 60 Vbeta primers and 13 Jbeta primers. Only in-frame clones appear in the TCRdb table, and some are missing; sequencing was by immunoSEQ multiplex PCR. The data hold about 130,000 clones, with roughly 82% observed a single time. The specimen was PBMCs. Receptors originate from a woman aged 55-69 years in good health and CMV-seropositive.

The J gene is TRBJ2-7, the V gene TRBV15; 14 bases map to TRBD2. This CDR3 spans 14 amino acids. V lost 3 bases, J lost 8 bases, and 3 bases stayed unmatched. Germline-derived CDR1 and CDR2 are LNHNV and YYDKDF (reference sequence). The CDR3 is CATSSWTSGGKQYF. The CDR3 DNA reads TGTGCCACCAGCAGTTGGACTAGCGGGGGGAAGCAGTACTTC. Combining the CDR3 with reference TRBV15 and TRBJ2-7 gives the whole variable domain DAMVIQNPRYQVTQFGKPVTLSCSQTLNHNVMYWYQQKSSQAPKLLFHYYDKDFNNEADTPDNFQSRRPNTSFCFLDIRSPGLGDTAMYLCATSSWTSGGKQYFGPGTRLTVT.

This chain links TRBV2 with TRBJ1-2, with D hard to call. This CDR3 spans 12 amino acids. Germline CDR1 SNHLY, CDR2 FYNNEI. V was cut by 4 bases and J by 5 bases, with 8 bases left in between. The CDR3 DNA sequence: TGTGCCAGCAGTGGGGGAGAGTATGGCTACACCTTC. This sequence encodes CASSGGEYGYTF. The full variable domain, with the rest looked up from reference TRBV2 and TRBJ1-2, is EPEVTQTPSHQVTQMGQEVILRCVPISNHLYFYWYRQILGQKVEFLVSFYNNEISEKSEIFDDQFSVERPDGSNFTLKIRSTKLEDSAMYFCASSGGEYGYTFGSGTRLTVV.

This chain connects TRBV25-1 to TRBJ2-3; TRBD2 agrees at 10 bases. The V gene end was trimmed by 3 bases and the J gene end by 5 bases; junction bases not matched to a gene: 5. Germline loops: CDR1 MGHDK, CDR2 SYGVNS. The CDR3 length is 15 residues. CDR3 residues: CASSDLAGAGDTQYF. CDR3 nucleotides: TGTGCCAGCAGTGATCTAGCGGGGGCGGGAGATACGCAGTATTTT. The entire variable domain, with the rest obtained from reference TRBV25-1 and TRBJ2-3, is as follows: EADIYQTPRYLVIGTGKKITLECSQTMGHDKMYWYQQDPGMELHLIHYSYGVNSTEKGDLSSESTVSRIRTEHFPLTLESARPSHTSQYLCASSDLAGAGDTQYFGPGTRLTVL.

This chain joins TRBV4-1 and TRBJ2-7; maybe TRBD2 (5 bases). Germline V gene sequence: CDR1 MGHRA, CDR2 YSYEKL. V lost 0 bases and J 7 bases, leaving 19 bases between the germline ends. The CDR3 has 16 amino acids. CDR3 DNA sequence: TGCGCCAGCAGCCAAGACCCTCCGGGAAGGGTGGAGGAGCAGTACTTC. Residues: CASSQDPPGRVEEQYF.

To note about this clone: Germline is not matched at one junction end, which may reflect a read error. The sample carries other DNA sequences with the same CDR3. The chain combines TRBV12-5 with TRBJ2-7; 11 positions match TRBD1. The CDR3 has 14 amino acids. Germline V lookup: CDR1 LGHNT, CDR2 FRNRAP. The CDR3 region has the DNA TGCGCTAGTGTCGGGACAGGGGGAGGATACGAGCAGTACTTC. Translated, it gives CASVGTGGGYEQYF. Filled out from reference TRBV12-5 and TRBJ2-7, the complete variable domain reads DARVTQTPRHKVTEMGQEVTMRCQPILGHNTVFWYRQTMMQGLELLAYFRNRAPLDDSGMPKDRFSAEMPDATLATLKIQPSEPRDSAVYFCASVGTGGGYEQYFGPGTRLTVT.

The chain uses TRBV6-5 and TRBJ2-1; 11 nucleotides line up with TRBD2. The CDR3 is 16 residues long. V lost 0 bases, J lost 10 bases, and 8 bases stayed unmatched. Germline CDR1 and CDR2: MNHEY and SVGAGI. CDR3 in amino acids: CASSYSSSGGLREQFF. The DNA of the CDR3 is TGTGCCAGCAGTTACTCCTCTAGCGGGGGGCTCAGGGAGCAGTTCTTC.

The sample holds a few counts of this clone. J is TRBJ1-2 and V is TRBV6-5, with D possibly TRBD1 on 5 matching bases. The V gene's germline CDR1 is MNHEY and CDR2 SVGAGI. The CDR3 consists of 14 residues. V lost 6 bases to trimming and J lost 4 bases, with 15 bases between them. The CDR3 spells CASRSTQGSYGYTF. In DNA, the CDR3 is TGTGCCAGCAGATCCACCCAGGGATCCTATGGCTACACCTTC.

The CDR3 protein is CASSYFKQPQHF. Written as DNA, the CDR3 is TGTGCCAGCAGTTACTTTAAACAGCCCCAGCATTTT. The genes are TRBV6-6 and TRBJ1-5; no clear D. V gave up 1 base and J gave up 7 bases, with 5 bases separating them. Looked up from germline, CDR1 is MNHNY and CDR2 is SVGAGI (reference sequence). This CDR3 contains 12 residues.

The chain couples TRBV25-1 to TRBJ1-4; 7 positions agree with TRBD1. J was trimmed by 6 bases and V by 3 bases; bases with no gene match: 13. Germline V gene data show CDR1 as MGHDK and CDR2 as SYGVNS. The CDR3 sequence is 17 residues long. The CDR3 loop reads CASSDPRQGAFDEKLFF. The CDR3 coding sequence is TGTGCCAGCAGTGACCCTCGACAGGGAGCATTCGATGAAAAACTGTTTTTT.

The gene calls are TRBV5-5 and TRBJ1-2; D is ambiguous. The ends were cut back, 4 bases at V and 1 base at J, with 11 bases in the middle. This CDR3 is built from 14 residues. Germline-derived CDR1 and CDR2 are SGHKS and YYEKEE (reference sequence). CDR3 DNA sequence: TGTGCCAGCAGCCCAACACAGTATAACTATGGCTACACCTTC. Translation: CASSPTQYNYGYTF.

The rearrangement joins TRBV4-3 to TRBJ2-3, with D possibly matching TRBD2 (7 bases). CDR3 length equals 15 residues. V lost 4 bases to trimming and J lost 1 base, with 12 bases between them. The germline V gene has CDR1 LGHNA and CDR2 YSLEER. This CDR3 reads CASSRGGGGTDTQYF. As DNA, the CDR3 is TGCGCCAGCAGCCGCGGAGGGGGGGGCACAGATACGCAGTATTTT.

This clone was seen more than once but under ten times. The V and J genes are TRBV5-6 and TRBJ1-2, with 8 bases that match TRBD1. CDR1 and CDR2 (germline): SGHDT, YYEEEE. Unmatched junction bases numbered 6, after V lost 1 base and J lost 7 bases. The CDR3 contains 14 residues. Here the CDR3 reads CASSLLDRASGYTF. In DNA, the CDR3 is TGTGCCAGCAGCTTGCTGGACAGGGCCTCTGGCTACACCTTC.

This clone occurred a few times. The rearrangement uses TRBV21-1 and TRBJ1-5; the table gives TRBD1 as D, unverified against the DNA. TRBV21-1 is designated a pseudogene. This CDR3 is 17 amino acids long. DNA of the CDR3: TGTGCCAGCAGTAATATAAGGGACAGGGGAGCCTTTCAGCCCCAGCATTTT. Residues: CASSNIRDRGAFQPQHF.

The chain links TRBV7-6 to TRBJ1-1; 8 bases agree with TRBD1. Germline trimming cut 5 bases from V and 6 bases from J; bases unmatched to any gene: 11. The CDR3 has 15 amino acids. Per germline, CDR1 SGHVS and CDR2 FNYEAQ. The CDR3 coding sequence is TGTGCCAGCAGCCCACGGACAGGGAGTAGGGCTGAAGCTTTCTTT. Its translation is CASSPRTGSRAEAFF. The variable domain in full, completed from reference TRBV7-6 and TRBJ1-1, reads GAGVSQSPRYKVTKRGQDVALRCDPISGHVSLYWYRQALGQGPEFLTYFNYEAQQDKSGLPNDRFSAERPEGSISTLTIQRTEQRDSAMYRCASSPRTGSRAEAFFGQGTRLTVV.

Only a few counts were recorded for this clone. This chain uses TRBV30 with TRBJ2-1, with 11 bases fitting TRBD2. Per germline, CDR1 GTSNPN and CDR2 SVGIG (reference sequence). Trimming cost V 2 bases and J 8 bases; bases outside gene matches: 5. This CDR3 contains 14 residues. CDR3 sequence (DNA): TGTGCCTGGAGTTTAGCGGGGGGGCCCCATGAGCAGTTCTTC. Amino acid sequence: CAWSLAGGPHEQFF.

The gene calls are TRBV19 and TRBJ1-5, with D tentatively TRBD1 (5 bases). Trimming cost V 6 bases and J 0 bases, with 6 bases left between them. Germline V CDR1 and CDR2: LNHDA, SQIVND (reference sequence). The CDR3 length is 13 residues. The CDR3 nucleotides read TGTGCCAGTAGGGACAATAGCAATCAGCCCCAGCATTTT. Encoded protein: CASRDNSNQPQHF.

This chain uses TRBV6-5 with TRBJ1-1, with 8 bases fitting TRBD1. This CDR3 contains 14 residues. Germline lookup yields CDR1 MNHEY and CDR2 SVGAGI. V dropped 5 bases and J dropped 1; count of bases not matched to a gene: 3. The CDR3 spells CASSHGTGNTEAFF. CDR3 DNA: TGTGCCAGCAGTCACGGGACAGGGAACACTGAAGCTTTCTTT.

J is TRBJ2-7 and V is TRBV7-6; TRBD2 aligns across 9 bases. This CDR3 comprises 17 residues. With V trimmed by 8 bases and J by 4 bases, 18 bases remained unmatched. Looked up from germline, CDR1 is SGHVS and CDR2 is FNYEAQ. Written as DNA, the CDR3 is TGTGCCAGCCCTTTGAGGGGGGTAGCGGGAGCGAAATACGAGCAGTACTTC. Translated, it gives CASPLRGVAGAKYEQYF.

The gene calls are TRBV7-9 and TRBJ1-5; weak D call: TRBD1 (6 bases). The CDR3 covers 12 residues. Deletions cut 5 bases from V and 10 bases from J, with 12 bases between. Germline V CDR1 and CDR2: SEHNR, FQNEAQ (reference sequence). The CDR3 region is CASSDSQGPQHF. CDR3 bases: TGTGCCAGCAGCGACTCACAGGGACCCCAGCATTTT.

The CDR3 here is CASNQGPNYGYTF. DNA of the CDR3: TGTGCCAGTAATCAGGGGCCTAACTATGGCTACACCTTC. V usage is TRBV19 and J usage is TRBJ1-2; D is perhaps TRBD1 (6 bases). The CDR3 runs to 13 residues. Germline V CDR1 and CDR2: LNHDA, SQIVND (reference sequence). Trimming cost V 7 bases and J 0 bases, with 9 bases left between them.

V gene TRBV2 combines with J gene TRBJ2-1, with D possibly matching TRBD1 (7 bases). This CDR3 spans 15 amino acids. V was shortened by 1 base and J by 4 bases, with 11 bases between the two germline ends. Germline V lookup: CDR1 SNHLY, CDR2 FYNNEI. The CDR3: CASSEEAGQYNEQFF. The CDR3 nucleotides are TGTGCCAGCAGTGAAGAGGCGGGACAGTACAATGAGCAGTTCTTC.

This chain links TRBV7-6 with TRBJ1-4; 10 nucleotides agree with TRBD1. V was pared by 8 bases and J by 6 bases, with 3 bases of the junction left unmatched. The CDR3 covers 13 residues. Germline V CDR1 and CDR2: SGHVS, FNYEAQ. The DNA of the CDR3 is TGTGCCAGCCGCGGGACAGGGGATGAAAAACTGTTTTTT. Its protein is CASRGTGDEKLFF.

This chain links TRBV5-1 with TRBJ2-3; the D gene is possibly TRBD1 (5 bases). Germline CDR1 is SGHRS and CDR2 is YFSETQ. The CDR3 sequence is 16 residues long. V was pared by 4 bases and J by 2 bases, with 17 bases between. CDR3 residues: CASSVPGQANTDTQYF. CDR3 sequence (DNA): TGCGCCAGCAGCGTACCTGGACAAGCTAACACAGATACGCAGTATTTT.

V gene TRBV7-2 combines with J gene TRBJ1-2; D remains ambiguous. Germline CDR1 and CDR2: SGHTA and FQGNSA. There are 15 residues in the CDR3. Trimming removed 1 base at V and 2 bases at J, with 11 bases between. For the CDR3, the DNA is TGTGCCAGCAGCTTAGGTTCAGGCGCAAACTATGGCTACACCTTC. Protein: CASSLGSGANYGYTF.